Below, 16 T cell receptor beta chains from the same sample are listed, as sequenced in a study of blood T cell repertoires in COVID-19. Libraries were prepared by immunoSEQ multiplex PCR; TCRdb keeps only in-frame clonotypes and omits some of them. The sample yields roughly 250,000 clones, roughly 86% seen once. Specimen: PBMCs or T cells enriched from blood (not recorded which). These receptors were taken from a woman aged 40-49 years with acute COVID-19.

The chain uses TRBV7-5 and TRBJ2-1; TRBD1, as called in the table, went unchecked against the DNA. TRBV7-5 is assigned pseudogene status. This CDR3 is 12 amino acids long. CDR3 in amino acids: CVRSLESQEQFF. Here the CDR3 DNA reads TGTGTCAGAAGCTTAGAATCCCAGGAGCAGTTCTTC.

J is TRBJ1-5 and V is TRBV4-2; weak D call: TRBD1 (5 bases). V lost 0 bases, J lost 0 bases, and 9 bases lay in between. The germline gives CDR1 LGHNA, CDR2 YNFKEQ. This CDR3 spans 16 amino acids. The DNA for the CDR3 is TGTGCCAGCAGCCAAGAATGGGGGGTTAGCAATCAGCCCCAGCATTTT. Its protein product is CASSQEWGVSNQPQHF.

V usage is TRBV9 and J usage is TRBJ2-7, with 8 bases matching TRBD2. The germline gives CDR1 SGDLS, CDR2 YYNGEE. J was trimmed by 0 bases and V by 0 bases; bases with no gene match: 5. The CDR3 runs 16 residues. Written as DNA, the CDR3 is TGTGCCAGCAGCGTAGCGGGACTAGGGTCCTCCTACGAGCAGTACTTC. It translates to CASSVAGLGSSYEQYF.

CDR3 region: CASSPRSGKFYEQYF. The CDR3 DNA is TGTGCCAGCTCACCACGGTCAGGGAAGTTCTACGAGCAGTACTTC. The V gene is TRBV18, the J gene TRBJ2-7; a weak D match, TRBD1 (5 bases). Germline V gene lookup returns CDR1 KGHSH and CDR2 LQKENI. V lost 1 base and J 3 bases, leaving 13 bases between the germline ends. The CDR3 consists of 15 residues.

The chain joins TRBV21-1 to TRBJ1-2; TRBD1 is taken as the D call from the table, unchecked against the DNA. TRBV21-1 is noted as a pseudogene. The CDR3 length is 15 residues. CDR3 sequence (DNA): TGTGCCAGCAGCCCCTGGACAGGGGAATCGAATGGCTACACCTTC. The encoded protein is CASSPWTGESNGYTF.

CDR3 amino acids: CANIRDIPWRETQYF. The DNA of the CDR3 is TGTGCCAATATCCGGGACATACCTTGGAGAGAGACCCAGTACTTC. J is TRBJ2-5 and V is TRBV14, with D perhaps matching TRBD1 (6 bases). The CDR3 contains 15 residues. Germline V CDR1 and CDR2: SGHDN, FVKESK. V was pared by 10 bases and J by 4 bases, with 22 bases between.

This chain connects TRBV5-4 to TRBJ1-1; D is undetermined. Germline V gives CDR1 SGHNT, CDR2 YYREEE (reference sequence). V lost 4 bases, J lost 7 bases, and 11 bases lay in between. There are 12 residues in the CDR3. Written as DNA, the CDR3 is TGTGCCAGCAGCCTGCCGGGGAATGAAGCTTTCTTT. Amino acids: CASSLPGNEAFF.

This chain links TRBV10-3 with TRBJ2-1; 9 nucleotides line up with TRBD1. The CDR3 is 14 amino acids. The V gene end was trimmed by 10 bases and the J gene end by 3 bases; junction bases not matched to a gene: 7. The germline V gene has CDR1 ENHRY and CDR2 SYGVKD. The CDR3 sequence: CATDRDRDYNEQFF. CDR3 sequence (DNA): TGTGCCACCGACCGGGACAGGGACTACAATGAGCAGTTCTTC.

The J gene is TRBJ1-1, the V gene TRBV2; 7 positions match TRBD1. The CDR3 covers 11 residues. Germline CDR1 reads SNHLY; CDR2 reads FYNNEI. The CDR3, as DNA: TGTGCAGACAGGGAAGACACTGAAGCTTTCTTT. It codes for CADREDTEAFF.

This chain connects TRBV3-1 (or the pseudogene TRBV3-2) to TRBJ2-2; 7 positions match TRBD1. This CDR3 comprises 15 residues. The germline CDR1 and CDR2 sequences are LGHDT and YNNKEL (reference sequence). With V trimmed by 5 bases and J by 5 bases, 8 bases remained unmatched. In DNA form, the CDR3 reads TGTGCCAGCAGCACCAGACAGGGTAAAACCGGGGAGCTGTTTTTT. This codes for CASSTRQGKTGELFF.

The J gene is TRBJ2-3, the V gene TRBV7-2; 9 positions match TRBD1. The CDR3 is 16 residues long. Per the germline V gene, CDR1 is SGHTA and CDR2 is FQGNSA. V lost 5 bases and J lost 2; bases outside the gene matches: 8. This chain's CDR3 is CASSLTGGPDTDTQYF. The CDR3 DNA sequence: TGTGCCAGCAGCCTAACAGGGGGCCCGGACACAGATACGCAGTATTTT.

This clone was detected only a few times. This sequence joins TRBV5-1 and TRBJ2-7; D remains ambiguous. CDR1 and CDR2 from the germline V gene are SGHRS and YFSETQ. The CDR3 totals 12 residues. Trimming left V 1 base short and J 3 bases short, with 5 bases between. The CDR3 nucleotides read TGCGCCAGCAGCTTGAGAGGCTACGAGCAGTACTTC. Its protein is CASSLRGYEQYF. Using reference TRBV5-1 and TRBJ2-7 for the parts outside the CDR3, the full variable domain is KAGVTQTPRYLIKTRGQQVTLSCSPISGHRSVSWYQQTPGQGLQFLFEYFSETQRNKGNFPGRFSGRQFSNSRSEMNVSTLELGDSALYLCASSLRGYEQYFGPGTRLTVT.

The chain combines TRBV10-3 with TRBJ1-5, with D possibly matching TRBD1 (6 bases). Germline CDR1 ENHRY, CDR2 SYGVKD. The length of the CDR3 is 13 residues. V was pared by 11 bases and J by 5 bases, with 16 bases between. This chain's CDR3 is CASSRGGDQPQHF. The CDR3 DNA follows: TGTGCCTCCAGCAGGGGAGGGGATCAGCCCCAGCATTTT.

This clone was recorded a few times. V is TRBV6-4 and J is TRBJ1-6; 9 bases are shared with TRBD1. Germline-derived CDR1 and CDR2 are MRHNA and SNTAGT. CDR3 length: 14 residues. Trimming cost V 11 bases and J 7 bases; bases outside gene matches: 9. This CDR3 reads CAAWRDRANSPLHF. The CDR3 DNA follows: TGTGCCGCCTGGAGGGACAGGGCGAATTCACCCCTCCACTTT.

The chain has TRBV7-8 and TRBJ2-1, with 7 bases that match TRBD1. This CDR3 is 16 amino acids long. Trimming removed 5 bases from V and 2 bases from J; junction bases left unmatched: 9. CDR1 is SGHVS and CDR2 is FQNEAQ in the germline V gene. CDR3 sequence: CASSLPRDRTYNEQFF. The CDR3 coding sequence is TGTGCCAGCAGCCTACCCCGGGACAGAACCTACAATGAGCAGTTCTTC.

The rearrangement uses TRBV14 and TRBJ2-3, with 9 bases that match TRBD1. Germline CDR1 is SGHDN and CDR2 is FVKESK. This CDR3 region has 15 residues. With V trimmed by 4 bases and J by 4 bases, 6 bases remained unmatched. The CDR3 loop is CASSRGQGVADTQYF. CDR3 nucleotide sequence: TGTGCCAGCAGCCGGGGACAGGGAGTCGCAGATACGCAGTATTTT. Looking up the rest from reference TRBV14 and TRBJ2-3 gives the full variable domain: EAGVTQFPSHSVIEKGQTVTLRCDPISGHDNLYWYRRVMGKEIKFLLHFVKESKQDESGMPNNRFLAERTGGTYSTLKVQPAELEDSGVYFCASSRGQGVADTQYFGPGTRLTVL.